Listed here are 32 T cell receptor beta chains from one sample, sequenced in a study of shared clonotypes between healthy human individuals. Only in-frame clones appear in the TCRdb table, and some are missing; sequencing was by immunoSEQ multiplex PCR. Altogether 2.5 million or so clones are present, approximately 92% being singletons, with the ten largest covering 0.14%. The sample comprised naive CD4+ T cells sorted from blood. Described subset: CD45RA+ positively selected. These receptors originate from a man aged 18-30 years in good health.

The chain carries TRBV19 and TRBJ1-4; tentative D call: TRBD1 (6 bases). Trimming took off 4 bases at V and 5 bases at J, with 14 bases between the two ends. The CDR3 contains 15 residues. Germline V lookup: CDR1 LNHDA, CDR2 SQIVND (reference sequence). CDR3 nucleotides: TGTGCCAGTAGTAACGAAGTAGGGGGGAATGAAAAACTGTTTTTT. It codes for CASSNEVGGNEKLFF.

This chain uses TRBV6-1 with TRBJ2-1, with 9 bases that match TRBD1. CDR3 length: 15 amino acids. V was clipped by 6 bases and J by 5 bases; unmatched bases: 8. CDR1 is MNHNS and CDR2 is SASEGT in the germline V gene. CDR3 nucleotides: TGTGCCAGCAGGGGCCGGGACAGGGAGAACAATGAGCAGTTCTTC. Its protein product is CASRGRDRENNEQFF.

The CDR3 bases are TGTGCCAGCAGCGCGCTAGCGGGGGTTACCTACGAGCAGTACTTC. Amino acids: CASSALAGVTYEQYF. The chain recombines TRBV2 with TRBJ2-7; 10 positions match TRBD2. The CDR3 sequence is 15 residues long. V trimming: 6 bases; J trimming: 2 bases; junction bases outside the gene matches: 7. Germline V gene sequence: CDR1 SNHLY, CDR2 FYNNEI. Full variable domain (missing parts from reference TRBV2 and TRBJ2-7): EPEVTQTPSHQVTQMGQEVILRCVPISNHLYFYWYRQILGQKVEFLVSFYNNEISEKSEIFDDQFSVERPDGSNFTLKIRSTKLEDSAMYFCASSALAGVTYEQYFGPGTRLTVT.

J is TRBJ2-7 and V is TRBV4-3, with 8 nucleotides matching TRBD1. This CDR3 region has 15 residues. V trimming: 5 bases; J trimming: 5 bases; junction bases outside the gene matches: 11. Germline lookup yields CDR1 LGHNA and CDR2 YSLEER. The CDR3 coding sequence is TGCGCCAGCAGCAGAAACGGACAGGGTCTCCACGAGCAGTACTTC. It yields the protein CASSRNGQGLHEQYF.

This chain connects TRBV5-1 to TRBJ2-2; 7 bases match TRBD1. The V gene end was trimmed by 0 bases and the J gene end by 3 bases; junction bases not matched to a gene: 2. Germline loops: CDR1 SGHRS, CDR2 YFSETQ. The CDR3 totals 15 residues. Here the CDR3 DNA reads TGCGCCAGCAGCTTGGAGCAGGGGGACACCGGGGAGCTGTTTTTT. Its translation is CASSLEQGDTGELFF.

The V call is TRBV2, the J call TRBJ2-1, with D unresolved. Trimming removed 2 bases at V and 7 bases at J, with 12 bases between. The CDR3 is 14 residues long. Germline CDR1 reads SNHLY; CDR2 reads FYNNEI. CDR3 protein: CASSETRVGNEQFF. The DNA of the CDR3 is TGTGCCAGCAGTGAAACCCGGGTTGGGAATGAGCAGTTCTTC.

The V call is TRBV5-4, the J call TRBJ2-7, with 9 positions matching TRBD1. The germline CDR1 and CDR2 sequences are SGHNT and YYREEE (reference sequence). The CDR3 consists of 15 residues. With V trimmed by 4 bases and J by 0 bases, 5 bases remained unmatched. The CDR3 region has the DNA TGTGCCAGCAGCAGGGACAGGGAACCCTCCTACGAGCAGTACTTC. It codes for CASSRDREPSYEQYF.

The V and J genes are TRBV5-6 and TRBJ1-2; 7 nucleotides line up with TRBD1. Losses at the gene ends were 1 base for V and 4 bases for J; bases not matched to a gene: 4. The CDR3 runs 14 residues. The germline gives CDR1 SGHDT, CDR2 YYEEEE. The CDR3 here is CASSLPTGSYGYTF. CDR3 sequence (DNA): TGTGCCAGCAGCTTGCCGACAGGGTCCTATGGCTACACCTTC. The full variable domain, its missing parts supplied by reference TRBV5-6 and TRBJ1-2, is DAGVTQSPTHLIKTRGQQVTLRCSPKSGHDTVSWYQQALGQGPQFIFQYYEEEERQRGNFPDRFSGHQFPNYSSELNVNALLLGDSALYLCASSLPTGSYGYTFGSGTRLTVV.

V and J are TRBV27 and TRBJ1-1; no firm D call. Trimming pared 0 bases from V and 3 bases from J, leaving 5 bases between. The CDR3 totals 13 residues. Germline values: CDR1 MNHEY, CDR2 SMNVEV (reference sequence). In DNA form, the CDR3 reads TGTGCCAGCAGTTTATCGTGGGACACTGAAGCTTTCTTT. It translates to CASSLSWDTEAFF.

The CDR3 region is CASSFKLGKDEQYF. In DNA form, the CDR3 reads TGCGCCAGCAGCTTCAAACTGGGTAAGGACGAGCAGTACTTC. The chain uses TRBV5-1 and TRBJ2-7; D call uncertain. The V gene's germline CDR1 is SGHRS and CDR2 YFSETQ. The CDR3 extends over 14 amino acids. The V end lost 2 bases, the J end lost 5 bases, and 14 bases lay between the germline ends.

The chain has TRBV27 and TRBJ1-1; no firm D call. Trimming removed 3 bases from V and 0 bases from J, with 11 bases in between. In germline, CDR1 is MNHEY, CDR2 SMNVEV (reference sequence). This CDR3 contains 15 residues. The CDR3 DNA reads TGTGCCAGCAGTTTTTGGCGAACAATGAACACTGAAGCTTTCTTT. Encoded protein: CASSFWRTMNTEAFF.

About this clone: Other DNA sequences in this specimen translate into the identical CDR3. The J gene is TRBJ2-7, the V gene TRBV5-1; D may be TRBD2 (6 bases). This CDR3 comprises 15 residues. V shed 0 bases and J shed 4 bases, with 14 bases lying between them. In germline, CDR1 is SGHRS, CDR2 YFSETQ. The CDR3 bases are TGCGCCAGCAGCTTGGGTTTGGCGGGATCGTACGAGCAGTACTTC. Its protein product is CASSLGLAGSYEQYF.

The genes are TRBV2 and TRBJ1-1; 8 nucleotides align to TRBD1. With 7 bases clipped from V and 3 bases from J, the junction kept 1 base outside the gene matches. The CDR3 has 12 residues. CDR1 SNHLY and CDR2 FYNNEI come from the germline V gene. The CDR3 DNA reads as TGTGCCAGCAACAGGGGGGACACTGAAGCTTTCTTT. Translation gives CASNRGDTEAFF.

The chain is built from TRBV7-9 and TRBJ2-5, with 11 bases matching TRBD2. Trimming cost V 1 base and J 2 bases; bases outside gene matches: 6. This CDR3 is 17 amino acids long. Germline V CDR1 and CDR2: SEHNR, FQNEAQ (reference sequence). The CDR3 DNA follows: TGTGCCAGCAGCTTAGTATTGACTAGCGGGACACAAGAGACCCAGTACTTC. It codes for CASSLVLTSGTQETQYF.

The chain joins TRBV4-1 to TRBJ1-6; 10 bases agree with TRBD1. Germline-derived CDR1 and CDR2 are MGHRA and YSYEKL. Trimming cost V 4 bases and J 7 bases; bases outside gene matches: 19. The CDR3 extends over 20 amino acids. This chain's CDR3 is CASSLSRGDRGPSLNSPLHF. CDR3 coding DNA: TGCGCCAGCAGCCTCTCCAGGGGGGACAGGGGACCCTCTCTGAATTCACCCCTCCACTTT.

This clone was seen just once. The rearrangement uses TRBV21-1 and TRBJ1-4. TRBV21-1 is listed as a pseudogene. The CDR3 is 15 amino acids. This chain's CDR3 is CASSYVRGLNEKLFF. The CDR3 nucleotides are TGTGCCAGCAGCTACGTCCGGGGTCTCAATGAAAAACTGTTTTTT.

V usage is TRBV20-1 and J usage is TRBJ2-4; D remains unclear. Germline CDR1 DFQATT, CDR2 SNEGSKA (reference sequence). CDR3 length equals 11 residues. V was clipped by 5 bases and J by 4 bases, with 6 bases between them. The DNA for the CDR3 is TGCAGTGCTGGGTTAAAAAACATTCAGTACTTC. Translating gives CSAGLKNIQYF.

The chain combines TRBV29-1 with TRBJ2-4; D call uncertain. Trimming stripped 7 bases from V and 8 bases from J, with 15 bases between. Germline CDR1 SQVTM, CDR2 ANQGSEA. The CDR3 extends over 12 amino acids. DNA of the CDR3: TGCAGCGCCGGGTGGGATTCGGACATTCAGTACTTC. The encoded protein is CSAGWDSDIQYF. The variable domain in full, completed from reference TRBV29-1 and TRBJ2-4, reads SAVISQKPSRDICQRGTSLTIQCQVDSQVTMMFWYRQQPGQSLTLIATANQGSEATYESGFVIDKFPISRPNLTFSTLTVSNMSPEDSSIYLCSAGWDSDIQYFGAGTRLSVL.

CDR3: CASSHWGPTWPQHF. The CDR3 coding sequence is TGCGCCAGCAGCCATTGGGGACCGACGTGGCCCCAGCATTTT. The chain carries TRBV4-1 and TRBJ1-5; D is possibly TRBD1 (5 bases). V lost 3 bases, J lost 9 bases, and 15 bases lay in between. Germline V gene data show CDR1 as MGHRA and CDR2 as YSYEKL. This CDR3 is built from 14 residues.

This chain links TRBV5-1 with TRBJ1-1, with 9 bases that match TRBD1. CDR3 size: 14 residues. Germline CDR1 SGHRS, CDR2 YFSETQ. After removal of 2 bases from V and 7 bases from J, the junction contained 6 bases not matched to a gene. The CDR3 DNA is TGCGCCAGCAGCTTACCTACAGGGGGCGGTGAAGCTTTCTTT. Its protein product is CASSLPTGGGEAFF.

The table lists this clone with a count of one. The J gene is TRBJ2-3, the V gene TRBV11-2; weak D call: TRBD1 (5 bases). Germline CDR1 is SGHAT and CDR2 is FQNNGV. Deletions cut 1 base from V and 5 bases from J, with 16 bases between. The CDR3 loop spans 16 amino acids. DNA of the CDR3: TGTGCCAGCAGCTTAGGAGCAGGGCTTTTCGGAGATACGCAGTATTTT. Residues: CASSLGAGLFGDTQYF. The variable domain in full, with the rest retrieved from reference TRBV11-2 and TRBJ2-3, is EAGVAQSPRYKIIEKRQSVAFWCNPISGHATLYWYQQILGQGPKLLIQFQNNGVVDDSQLPKDRFSAERLKGVDSTLKIQPAKLEDSAVYLCASSLGAGLFGDTQYFGPGTRLTVL.

Of note for this clone: The same CDR3 is also encoded by other DNA sequences in this sample. This chain connects TRBV5-4 to TRBJ1-2; 8 nucleotides align to TRBD1. V lost 4 bases, J lost 6 bases, and 5 bases stayed unmatched. Germline V CDR1 and CDR2: SGHNT, YYREEE (reference sequence). CDR3 size: 13 residues. CDR3 DNA sequence: TGTGCCAGCAGCCTGGCGGGACAGGATGGCTACACCTTC. Its translation: CASSLAGQDGYTF.

V usage is TRBV19 and J usage is TRBJ2-5; the D is unclear. Germline V gives CDR1 LNHDA, CDR2 SQIVND (reference sequence). The CDR3 totals 16 residues. V was cut by 8 bases and J by 5 bases, with 24 bases left in between. The CDR3 spells CASRSTGRSDVETQYF. The CDR3 DNA reads TGTGCCAGTCGGAGTACCGGGCGATCCGACGTGGAGACCCAGTACTTC. Full variable domain (missing parts from reference TRBV19 and TRBJ2-5): DGGITQSPKYLFRKEGQNVTLSCEQNLNHDAMYWYRQDPGQGLRLIYYSQIVNDFQKGDIAEGYSVSREKKESFPLTVTSAQKNPTAFYLCASRSTGRSDVETQYFGPGTRLLVL.

The chain carries TRBV19 and TRBJ2-3; D possibly corresponds to TRBD1 (5 bases). Germline lookup yields CDR1 LNHDA and CDR2 SQIVND (reference sequence). The CDR3 has 15 residues. Trimming took off 4 bases at V and 2 bases at J, with 13 bases between the two ends. As DNA, the CDR3 is TGTGCCAGTAGTACAGACAGCTCGGCCACAGATACGCAGTATTTT. Protein product: CASSTDSSATDTQYF.

The V call is TRBV7-8, the J call TRBJ1-2, with 7 bases fitting TRBD1. V dropped 5 bases and J dropped 6; count of bases not matched to a gene: 6. Germline-derived CDR1 and CDR2 are SGHVS and FQNEAQ. The CDR3 runs to 13 residues. The CDR3 sequence: CASSHGQADGYTF. Written as DNA, the CDR3 is TGTGCCAGCAGCCATGGACAGGCGGATGGCTACACCTTC.

This clone was counted once. V gene TRBV29-1 combines with J gene TRBJ1-2, with 11 bases identical to TRBD1. Germline V gene sequence: CDR1 SQVTM, CDR2 ANQGSEA. V lost 6 bases, J lost 7 bases, and 7 bases stayed unmatched. The CDR3 has 13 residues. Here the CDR3 reads CSVKGQGAPGYTF. DNA of the CDR3: TGCAGCGTGAAAGGACAGGGGGCGCCTGGCTACACCTTC.

V and J are TRBV30 and TRBJ2-6; D may be TRBD2 (5 bases). The germline V gene has CDR1 GTSNPN and CDR2 SVGIG (reference sequence). With 3 bases removed from V and 4 bases from J, the gap between germline ends came to 13 bases. The CDR3 runs 15 residues. CDR3 loop: CAWRPRGWGANVLTF. The CDR3 coding sequence is TGTGCCTGGAGGCCGCGCGGGTGGGGGGCCAACGTCCTGACTTTC.

The chain links TRBV28 to TRBJ2-7, with 8 bases matching TRBD1. Unmatched junction bases numbered 10, after V lost 6 bases and J lost 0 bases. Germline V gives CDR1 MDHEN, CDR2 SYDVKM. The CDR3 is made up of 16 amino acids. The CDR3 DNA sequence: TGTGCCAGCAGCACTACCTGGACAGGGTACTCCTACGAGCAGTACTTC. This sequence encodes CASSTTWTGYSYEQYF.

The chain links TRBV9 to TRBJ1-1; 8 bases fit TRBD1. Trimming at V came to 1 base and at J to 5 bases, leaving 19 bases not matched to a gene. The CDR3 runs 19 residues. CDR1 and CDR2 (germline): SGDLS, YYNGEE. The CDR3 loop is CASSVTPSFTGGKTTEAFF. For the CDR3, the DNA is TGTGCCAGCAGCGTAACCCCCTCCTTTACAGGGGGAAAAACTACTGAAGCTTTCTTT.

This chain joins TRBV6-5 and TRBJ1-3; unclear D gene. There are 15 residues in the CDR3. CDR1 is MNHEY and CDR2 is SVGAGI in the germline V gene. Trimming removed 2 bases from V and 0 bases from J, with 8 bases in between. CDR3 protein: CASSYGRHSGNTIYF. The CDR3 region has the DNA TGTGCCAGCAGTTACGGCCGTCACTCTGGAAACACCATATATTTT.

This rearrangement joins TRBV6-1 to TRBJ1-2; possibly TRBD1 for D (5 bases). Germline lookup yields CDR1 MNHNS and CDR2 SASEGT. This CDR3 spans 14 amino acids. The V and J ends lost 5 bases and 4 bases respectively, with 14 bases between them. CDR3 nucleotide sequence: TGTGCCAGCAGTAAAGGGCAGGGTGGCTATGGCTACACCTTC. This codes for CASSKGQGGYGYTF.

This chain connects TRBV5-4 to TRBJ2-5; no reliable D call. The CDR3 totals 15 residues. Germline V gene data show CDR1 as SGHNT and CDR2 as YYREEE (reference sequence). Deletions cut 0 bases from V and 1 base from J, with 10 bases between. CDR3 in DNA: TGTGCCAGCAGCTTGGCGACCGGTACCCAAGAGACCCAGTACTTC. It is translated as CASSLATGTQETQYF.